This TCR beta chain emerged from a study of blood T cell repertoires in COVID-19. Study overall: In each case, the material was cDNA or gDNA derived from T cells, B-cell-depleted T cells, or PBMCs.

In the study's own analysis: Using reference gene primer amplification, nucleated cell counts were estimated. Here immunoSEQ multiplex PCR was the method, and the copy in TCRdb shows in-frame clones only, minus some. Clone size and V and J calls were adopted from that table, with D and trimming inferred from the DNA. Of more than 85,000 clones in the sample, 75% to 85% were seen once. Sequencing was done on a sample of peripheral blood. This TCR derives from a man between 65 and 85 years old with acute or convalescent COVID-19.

CDR3 region: CASSRLIGGEQYF. CDR3 bases: TGTGCCAGCAGCCGCCTTATCGGTGGCGAGCAGTACTTC. The rearrangement uses TRBV3-1 (or the pseudogene TRBV3-2) and TRBJ2-7; D gene uncertain. This CDR3 contains 13 residues. The germline CDR1 and CDR2 sequences are LGHDT and YNNKEL (reference sequence). Trimming stripped 4 bases from V and 6 bases from J, with 13 bases between.